The sample holds a few counts of the clone carrying this T cell receptor (beta chain). Antigen specificity is unknown. This sample is drawn from a study of cytomegalovirus exposure and HLA in healthy donors. Study-wide results and caveats: Cytomegalovirus association was listed for around 170 TCR beta chains. Under in vitro conditions, three CMV-associated chains were confirmed as specific for CMV antigens.

The germline V and J ends were trimmed by 0 bases and 7 bases, with 9 bases remaining between them. The germline V gene has CDR1 SGHAT and CDR2 FQNNGV. CDR3 size: 14 residues. Data came from immunoSEQ multiplex PCR; TCRdb stores just in-frame clones and leaves some out. Here the sample spans about 120,000 clones, 88% being singletons. This receptor was taken from a man in his late teens or twenties in good health and CMV-seropositive. The sequenced material came from PBMCs. This chain connects TRBV11-2 to TRBJ1-4; no firm D call. The CDR3 here is CASSLDRLGEKLFF. CDR3 sequence (DNA): TGTGCCAGCAGCTTAGACCGTCTAGGTGAAAAACTGTTTTTT.